This T cell receptor (beta chain) was profiled in a study of T-cell reconstitution after alpha-beta-depleted transplantation in children. Notes on the study in general: Roughly two months post-transplant, alpha-beta T cells reportedly originated from several hundred graft clones that had expanded.

This clonotype was found a few times. The antigen is not known. TCRbeta library preparation incorporated unique molecular identifiers. TCRdb reanalysed the PCR reads using MiXCR and keeps one entry per CDR3 protein. The profile shows 250,000 to 350,000 distinct CDR3 sequences, more than 20% of them singletons. In germline, CDR1 is SGHRS, CDR2 YFSETQ. CDR3 length: 18 amino acids. The V gene end was trimmed by 0 bases and the J gene end by 3 bases; junction bases not matched to a gene: 5. The sequence was obtained from a male patient aged 10 to 17 who had a stem cell transplant for acute lymphoblastic leukemia, so the T cells may come from the graft donor. The source was PBMCs, mostly from graft donor cells, collected 180 days after TCRalphabeta/CD19-depleted stem cell transplant. The rearrangement joins TRBV5-1 to TRBJ2-1, with TRBD2 matching over 14 bases. The CDR3 protein is CASSLGGTSGSFYNEQFF. For the CDR3, the DNA is TGCGCCAGCAGCTTGGGGGGGACTAGCGGGAGTTTCTACAATGAGCAGTTCTTC.